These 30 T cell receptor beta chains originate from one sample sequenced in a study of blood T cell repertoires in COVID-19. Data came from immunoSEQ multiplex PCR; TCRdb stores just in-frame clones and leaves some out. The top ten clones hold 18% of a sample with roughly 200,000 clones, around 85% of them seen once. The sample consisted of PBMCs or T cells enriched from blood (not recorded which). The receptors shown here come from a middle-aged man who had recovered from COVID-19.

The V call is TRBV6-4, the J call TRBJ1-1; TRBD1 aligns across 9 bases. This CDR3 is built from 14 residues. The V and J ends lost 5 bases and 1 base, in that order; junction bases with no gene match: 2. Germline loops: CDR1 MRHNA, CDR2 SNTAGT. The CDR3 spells CASSMDRGNTEAFF. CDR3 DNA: TGTGCCAGCAGTATGGACAGGGGGAACACTGAAGCTTTCTTT.

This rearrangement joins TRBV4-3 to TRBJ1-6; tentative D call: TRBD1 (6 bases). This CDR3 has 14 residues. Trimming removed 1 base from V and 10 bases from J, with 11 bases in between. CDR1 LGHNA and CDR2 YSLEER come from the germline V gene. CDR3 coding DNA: TGCGCCAGCAGCCAAGCAGGGGAAAGGTCACCCCTCCACTTT. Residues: CASSQAGERSPLHF.

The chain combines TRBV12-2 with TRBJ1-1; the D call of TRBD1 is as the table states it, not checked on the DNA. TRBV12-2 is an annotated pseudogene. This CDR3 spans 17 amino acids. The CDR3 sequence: CASRLVHRGLSNTEAFF. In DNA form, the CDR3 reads TGTGCAAGTCGCTTAGTACACAGGGGCCTATCGAACACTGAAGCTTTCTTT.

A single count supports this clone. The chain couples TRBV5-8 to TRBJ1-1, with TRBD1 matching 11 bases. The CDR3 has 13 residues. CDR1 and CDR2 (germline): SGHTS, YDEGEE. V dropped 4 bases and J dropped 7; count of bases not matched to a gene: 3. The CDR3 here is CASSPGQGVEAFF. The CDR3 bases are TGTGCCAGCAGCCCGGGACAGGGGGTTGAAGCTTTCTTT.

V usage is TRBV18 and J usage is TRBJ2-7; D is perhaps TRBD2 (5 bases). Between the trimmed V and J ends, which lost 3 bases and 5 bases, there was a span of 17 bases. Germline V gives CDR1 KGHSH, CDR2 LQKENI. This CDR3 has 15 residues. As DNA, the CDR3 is TGTGCCAGCTCACCCCCGTTCCGGGGTTGGGACGAGCAGTACTTC. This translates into CASSPPFRGWDEQYF.

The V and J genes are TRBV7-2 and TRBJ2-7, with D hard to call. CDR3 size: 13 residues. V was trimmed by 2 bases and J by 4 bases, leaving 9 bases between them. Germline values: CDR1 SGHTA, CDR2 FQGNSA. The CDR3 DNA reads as TGTGCCAGCAGCTTAAATCCGCGTTACGAGCAGTACTTC. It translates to CASSLNPRYEQYF.

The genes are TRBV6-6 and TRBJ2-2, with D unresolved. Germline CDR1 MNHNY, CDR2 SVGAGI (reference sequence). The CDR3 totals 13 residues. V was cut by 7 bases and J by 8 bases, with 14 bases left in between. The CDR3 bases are TGTGCCAGCATTCCGAGTCCGTGGGGGGAGCTGTTTTTT. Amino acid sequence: CASIPSPWGELFF.

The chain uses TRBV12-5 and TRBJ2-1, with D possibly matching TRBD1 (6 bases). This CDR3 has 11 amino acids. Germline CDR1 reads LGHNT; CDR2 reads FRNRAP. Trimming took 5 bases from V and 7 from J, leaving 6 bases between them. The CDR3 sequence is CASGQGNEQFF. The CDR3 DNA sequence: TGTGCTAGTGGTCAGGGGAATGAGCAGTTCTTC.

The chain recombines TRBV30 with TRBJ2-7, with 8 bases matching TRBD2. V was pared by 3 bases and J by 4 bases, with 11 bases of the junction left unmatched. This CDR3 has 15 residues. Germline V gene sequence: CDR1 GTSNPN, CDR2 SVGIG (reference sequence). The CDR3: CAWRGLAEASYEQYF. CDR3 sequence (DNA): TGTGCCTGGAGAGGACTAGCCGAGGCGAGTTACGAGCAGTACTTC. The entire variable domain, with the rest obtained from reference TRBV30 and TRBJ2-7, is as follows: SQTIHQWPATLVQPVGSPLSLECTVEGTSNPNLYWYRQAAGRGLQLLFYSVGIGQISSEVPQNLSASRPQDRQFILSSKKLLLSDSGFYLCAWRGLAEASYEQYFGPGTRLTVT.

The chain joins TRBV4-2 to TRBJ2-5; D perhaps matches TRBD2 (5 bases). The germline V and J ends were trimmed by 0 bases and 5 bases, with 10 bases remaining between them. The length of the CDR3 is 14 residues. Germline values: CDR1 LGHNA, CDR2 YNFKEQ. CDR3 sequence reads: CASSQDKTKETQYF. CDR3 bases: TGTGCCAGCAGCCAAGACAAGACTAAGGAGACCCAGTACTTC.

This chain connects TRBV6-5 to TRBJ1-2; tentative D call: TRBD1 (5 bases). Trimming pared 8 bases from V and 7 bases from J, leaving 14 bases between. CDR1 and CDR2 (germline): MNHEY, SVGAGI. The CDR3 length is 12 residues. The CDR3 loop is CASGDGGLGYTF. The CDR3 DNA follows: TGTGCCAGCGGGGACGGGGGACTTGGCTACACCTTC.

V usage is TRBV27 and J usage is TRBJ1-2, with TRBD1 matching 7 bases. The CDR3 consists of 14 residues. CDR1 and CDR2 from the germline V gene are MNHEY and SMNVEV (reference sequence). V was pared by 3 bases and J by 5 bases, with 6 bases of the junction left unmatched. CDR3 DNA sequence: TGTGCCAGCAGTTTGCGACAGGGCTTGTATGGCTACACCTTC. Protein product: CASSLRQGLYGYTF.

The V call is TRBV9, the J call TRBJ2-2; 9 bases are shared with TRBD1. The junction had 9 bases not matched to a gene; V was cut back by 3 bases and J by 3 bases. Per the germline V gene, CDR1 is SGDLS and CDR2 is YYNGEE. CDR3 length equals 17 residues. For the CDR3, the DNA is TGTGCCAGCAGCGCCATCAACAGGGGGCGGGACACCGGGGAGCTGTTTTTT. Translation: CASSAINRGRDTGELFF.

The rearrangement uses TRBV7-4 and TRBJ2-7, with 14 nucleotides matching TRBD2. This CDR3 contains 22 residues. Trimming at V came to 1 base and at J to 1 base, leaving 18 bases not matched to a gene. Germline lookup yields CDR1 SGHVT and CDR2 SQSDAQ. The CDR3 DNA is TGTGCCAGCAGCTTAGTATCGGGATGTCTAGGACTAGCGGGAGGTTCATCCTACGAGCAGTACTTC. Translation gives CASSLVSGCLGLAGGSSYEQYF.

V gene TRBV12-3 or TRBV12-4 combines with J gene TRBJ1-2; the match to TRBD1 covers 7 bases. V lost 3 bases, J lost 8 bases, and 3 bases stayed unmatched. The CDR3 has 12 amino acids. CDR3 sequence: CASSLTGRGYTF. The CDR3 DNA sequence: TGTGCCAGCAGTTTGACAGGGCGCGGCTACACCTTC.

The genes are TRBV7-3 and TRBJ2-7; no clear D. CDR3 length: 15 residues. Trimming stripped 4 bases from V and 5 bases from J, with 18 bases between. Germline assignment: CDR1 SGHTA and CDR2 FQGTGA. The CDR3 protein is CASSSLPSRSDEQYF. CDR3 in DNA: TGTGCCAGCAGCTCCTTGCCTAGTAGAAGCGACGAGCAGTACTTC.

For the CDR3, the DNA is TGTGCCAGCAGGGACCGGGACAGGGACACTGAAGCTTTCTTT. It yields the protein CASRDRDRDTEAFF. The chain carries TRBV13 and TRBJ1-1; 9 bases agree with TRBD1. This CDR3 region has 14 residues. The germline gives CDR1 PRHDT, CDR2 FYEKMQ (reference sequence). V shed 6 bases, J shed 3 bases, and the junction held 5 bases outside the gene matches.

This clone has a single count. This CDR3 is CASSLSAGSGEQYF. For the CDR3, the DNA is TGTGCCAGCAGCTTATCCGCGGGAAGTGGGGAGCAGTACTTC. This chain connects TRBV11-3 to TRBJ2-7; TRBD2 is a possible D gene (6 bases). The CDR3 spans 14 residues. The germline V gene encodes CDR1 SGHNT and CDR2 YENEEA. V was clipped by 2 bases and J by 7 bases, with 15 bases between them.

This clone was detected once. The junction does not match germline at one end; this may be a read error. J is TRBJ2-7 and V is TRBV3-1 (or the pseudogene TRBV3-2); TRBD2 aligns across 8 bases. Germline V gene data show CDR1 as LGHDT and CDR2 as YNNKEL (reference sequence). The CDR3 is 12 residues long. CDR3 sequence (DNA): TGTGCCAGCAGCCAAGTTTATAGCGGGGTGGCCTTC. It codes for CASSQVYSGVAF.

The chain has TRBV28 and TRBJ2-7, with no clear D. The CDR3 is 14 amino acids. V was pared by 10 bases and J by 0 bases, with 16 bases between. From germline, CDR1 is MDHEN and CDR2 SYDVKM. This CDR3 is CATLAYRSSYEQYF. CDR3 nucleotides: TGTGCCACCCTCGCTTATCGGAGCTCCTACGAGCAGTACTTC.

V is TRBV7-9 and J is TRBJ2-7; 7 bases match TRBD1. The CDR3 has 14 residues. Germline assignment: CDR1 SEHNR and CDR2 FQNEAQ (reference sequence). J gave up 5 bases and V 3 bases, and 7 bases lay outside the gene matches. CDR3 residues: CASSLGQSPHEQYF. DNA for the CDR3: TGTGCCAGCAGCTTGGGACAGTCCCCCCACGAGCAGTACTTC.

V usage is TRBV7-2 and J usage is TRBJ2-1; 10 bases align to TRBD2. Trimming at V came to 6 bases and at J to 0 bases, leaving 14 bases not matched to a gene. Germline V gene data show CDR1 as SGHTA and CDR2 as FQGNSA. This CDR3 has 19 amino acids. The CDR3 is CASRSLSGRSPSSYNEQFF. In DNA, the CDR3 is TGTGCCAGCAGGTCCCTTAGCGGGAGGTCACCGAGCTCCTACAATGAGCAGTTCTTC.

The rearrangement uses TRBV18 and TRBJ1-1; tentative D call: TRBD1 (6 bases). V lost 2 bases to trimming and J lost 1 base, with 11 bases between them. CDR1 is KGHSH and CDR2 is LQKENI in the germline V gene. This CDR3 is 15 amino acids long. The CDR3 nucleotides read TGTGCCAGCTCACCAGAACAGGGCAAGAACACTGAAGCTTTCTTT. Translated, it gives CASSPEQGKNTEAFF. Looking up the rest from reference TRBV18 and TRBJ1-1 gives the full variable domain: NAGVMQNPRHLVRRRGQEARLRCSPMKGHSHVYWYRQLPEEGLKFMVYLQKENIIDESGMPKERFSAEFPKEGPSILRIQQVVRGDSAAYFCASSPEQGKNTEAFFGQGTRLTVV.

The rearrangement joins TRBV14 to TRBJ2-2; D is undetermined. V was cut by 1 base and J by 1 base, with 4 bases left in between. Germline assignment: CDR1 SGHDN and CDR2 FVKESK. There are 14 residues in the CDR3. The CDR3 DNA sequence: TGTGCCAGCAGCCAAGGCGGGAACACCGGGGAGCTGTTTTTT. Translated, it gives CASSQGGNTGELFF.

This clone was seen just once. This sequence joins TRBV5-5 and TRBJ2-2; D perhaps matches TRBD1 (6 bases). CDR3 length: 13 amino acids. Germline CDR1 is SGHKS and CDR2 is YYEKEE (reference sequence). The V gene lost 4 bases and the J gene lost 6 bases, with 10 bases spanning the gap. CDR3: CASSKQGPGELFF. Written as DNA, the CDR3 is TGTGCCAGCAGCAAACAGGGCCCCGGGGAGCTGTTTTTT.

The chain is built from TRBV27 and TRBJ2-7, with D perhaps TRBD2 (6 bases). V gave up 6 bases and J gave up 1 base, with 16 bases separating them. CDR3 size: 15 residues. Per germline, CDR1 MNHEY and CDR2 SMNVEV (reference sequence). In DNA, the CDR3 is TGTGCCAGCAGCCCCGGGGGAGTACCTTCCTACGAGCAGTACTTC. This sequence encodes CASSPGGVPSYEQYF.

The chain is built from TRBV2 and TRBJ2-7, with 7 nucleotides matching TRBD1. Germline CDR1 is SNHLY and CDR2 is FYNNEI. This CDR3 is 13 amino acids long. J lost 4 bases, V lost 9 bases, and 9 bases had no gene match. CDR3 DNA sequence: TGTGCCAGTGAGGGGACAGAGAGTTACGAGCAGTACTTC. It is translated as CASEGTESYEQYF.

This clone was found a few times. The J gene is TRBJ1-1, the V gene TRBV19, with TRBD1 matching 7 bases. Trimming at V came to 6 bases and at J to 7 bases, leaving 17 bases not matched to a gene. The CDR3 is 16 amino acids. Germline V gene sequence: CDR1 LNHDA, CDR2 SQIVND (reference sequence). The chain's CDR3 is CASRSILGGGTVEAFF. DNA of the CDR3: TGTGCCAGTAGAAGTATTCTAGGTGGCGGGACAGTTGAAGCTTTCTTT.

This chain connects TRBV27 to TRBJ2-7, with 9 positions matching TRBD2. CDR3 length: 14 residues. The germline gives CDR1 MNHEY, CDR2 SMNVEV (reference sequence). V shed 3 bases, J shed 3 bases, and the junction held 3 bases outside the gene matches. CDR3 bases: TGTGCCAGCAGTTTGACTAGCGGAGGCTACGAGCAGTACTTC. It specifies CASSLTSGGYEQYF.

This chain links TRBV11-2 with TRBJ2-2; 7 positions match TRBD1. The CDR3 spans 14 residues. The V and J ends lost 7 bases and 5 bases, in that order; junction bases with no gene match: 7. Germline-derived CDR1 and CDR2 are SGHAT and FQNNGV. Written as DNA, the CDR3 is TGTGCCAGCACCCTGACAGGGCTAACCGGGGAGCTGTTTTTT. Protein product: CASTLTGLTGELFF. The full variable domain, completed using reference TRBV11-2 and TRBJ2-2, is EAGVAQSPRYKIIEKRQSVAFWCNPISGHATLYWYQQILGQGPKLLIQFQNNGVVDDSQLPKDRFSAERLKGVDSTLKIQPAKLEDSAVYLCASTLTGLTGELFFGEGSRLTVL.